The clone carrying this T cell receptor (beta chain) was detected only a few times. Antigen: not known. The data derive from a study of T cells in Graves' hyperthyroidism and ophthalmopathy. Findings and caveats of the study: Ophthalmopathy stood apart from stable hyperthyroidism in a 13 V-J model. Blood also carried most thyroid clonotypes expanded above 0.001. Before onset, by a median of 6.5 months, the model predicted ophthalmopathy.

Germline V lookup: CDR1 SGHTA, CDR2 FQGTGA. This CDR3 has 14 residues. V was clipped by 4 bases and J by 3 bases, with 9 bases between them. TCR beta CDR3 regions were amplified from RNA. TCR CDR3 underwent first-round RT-PCR with the HTBI primer set. TCRdb recomputed calls from the multiplex PCR reads with MiXCR, one row per CDR3 protein. The sample yields about 400,000 distinct CDR3 sequences, roughly 25% seen once. The clonotype originates from a middle-aged man with Graves' hyperthyroidism. The specimen sequenced was blood. The chain uses TRBV7-3 and TRBJ2-2, with D possibly being TRBD1 (5 bases). CDR3 region: CASSSQGYTGELFF. CDR3 coding DNA: TGTGCCAGCAGCTCTCAGGGTTACACCGGGGAGCTGTTTTTT.